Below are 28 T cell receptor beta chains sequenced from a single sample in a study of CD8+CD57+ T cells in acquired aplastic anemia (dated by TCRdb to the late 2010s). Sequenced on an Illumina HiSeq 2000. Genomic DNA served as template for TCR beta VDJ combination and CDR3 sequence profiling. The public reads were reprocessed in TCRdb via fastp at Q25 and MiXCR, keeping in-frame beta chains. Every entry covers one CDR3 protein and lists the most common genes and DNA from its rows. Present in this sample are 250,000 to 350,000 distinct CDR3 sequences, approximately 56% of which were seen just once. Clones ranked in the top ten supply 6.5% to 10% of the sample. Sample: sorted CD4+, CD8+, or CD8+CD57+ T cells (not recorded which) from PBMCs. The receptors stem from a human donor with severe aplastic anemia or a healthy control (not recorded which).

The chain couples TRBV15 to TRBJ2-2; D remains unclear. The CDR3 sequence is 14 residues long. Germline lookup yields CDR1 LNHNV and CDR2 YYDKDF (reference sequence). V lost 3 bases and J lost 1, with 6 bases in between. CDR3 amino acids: CATSSGRNTGELFF. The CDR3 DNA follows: TGTGCCACCAGCAGTGGCAGGAACACCGGGGAGCTGTTTTTT.

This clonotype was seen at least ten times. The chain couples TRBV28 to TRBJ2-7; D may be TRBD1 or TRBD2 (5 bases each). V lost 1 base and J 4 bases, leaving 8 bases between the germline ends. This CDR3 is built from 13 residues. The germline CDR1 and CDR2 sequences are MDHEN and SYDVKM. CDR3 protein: CASSLSGPYEQYF. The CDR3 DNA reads TGTGCCAGCAGTTTATCGGGGCCGTACGAGCAGTACTTC.

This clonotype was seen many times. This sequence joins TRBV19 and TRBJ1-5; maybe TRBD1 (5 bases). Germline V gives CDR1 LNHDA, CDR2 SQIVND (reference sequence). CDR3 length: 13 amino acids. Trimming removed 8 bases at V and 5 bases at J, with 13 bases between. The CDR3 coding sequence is TGTGCCAGTGAGGGAGCCAGGGATCAGCCCCAGCATTTT. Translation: CASEGARDQPQHF.

In DNA, the CDR3 is TGCAGTGCTAGGGCAGGGTTAGAGACTGAAGCTTTCTTT. Its protein is CSARAGLETEAFF. The chain combines TRBV20-1 with TRBJ1-1, with D possibly being TRBD1 (5 bases). The CDR3 sequence is 13 residues long. Between the trimmed V and J ends, which lost 3 bases and 5 bases, there was a span of 13 bases. CDR1 is DFQATT, CDR2 SNEGSKA, per germline (reference sequence).

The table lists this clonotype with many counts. This CDR3 is CASTPSGGDQPQHF. The DNA for the CDR3 is TGTGCCAGCACTCCCTCGGGGGGTGATCAGCCCCAGCATTTT. This chain links TRBV6-5 with TRBJ1-5, with a tentative D call TRBD1 (5 bases). V lost 7 bases, J lost 5 bases, and 15 bases lay in between. The CDR3 runs 14 residues. Germline V gene sequence: CDR1 MNHEY, CDR2 SVGAGI.

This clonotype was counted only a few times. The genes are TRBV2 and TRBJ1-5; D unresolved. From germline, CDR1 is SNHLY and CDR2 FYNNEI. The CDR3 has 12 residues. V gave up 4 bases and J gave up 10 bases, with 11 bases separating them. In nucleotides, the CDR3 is TGTGCCAGCAGTGCCGACGATTTACCCCAGCATTTT. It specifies CASSADDLPQHF.

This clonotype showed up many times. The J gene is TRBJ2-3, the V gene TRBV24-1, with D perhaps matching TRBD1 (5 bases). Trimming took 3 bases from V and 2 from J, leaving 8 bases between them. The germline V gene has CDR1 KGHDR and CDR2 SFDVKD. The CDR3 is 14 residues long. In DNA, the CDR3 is TGTGCCACCAGTGATGAGGACACCACAGATACGCAGTATTTT. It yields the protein CATSDEDTTDTQYF.

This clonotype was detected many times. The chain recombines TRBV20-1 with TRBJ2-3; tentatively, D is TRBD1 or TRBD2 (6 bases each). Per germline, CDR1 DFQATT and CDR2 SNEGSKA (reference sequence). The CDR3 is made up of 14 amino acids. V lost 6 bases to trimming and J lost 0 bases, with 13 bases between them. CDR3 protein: CSALTGRSTDTQYF. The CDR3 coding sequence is TGCAGTGCCCTCACAGGGAGGAGCACAGATACGCAGTATTTT.

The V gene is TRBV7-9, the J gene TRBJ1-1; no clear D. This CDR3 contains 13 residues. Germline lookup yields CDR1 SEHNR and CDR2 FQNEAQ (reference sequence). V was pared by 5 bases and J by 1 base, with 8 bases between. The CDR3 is CASSRTSNTEAFF. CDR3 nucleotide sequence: TGTGCCAGCAGCCGAACATCGAACACTGAAGCTTTCTTT. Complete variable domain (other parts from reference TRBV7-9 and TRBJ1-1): DTGVSQNPRHKITKRGQNVTFRCDPISEHNRLYWYRQTLGQGPEFLTYFQNEAQLEKSRLLSDRFSAERPKGSFSTLEIQRTEQGDSAMYLCASSRTSNTEAFFGQGTRLTVV.

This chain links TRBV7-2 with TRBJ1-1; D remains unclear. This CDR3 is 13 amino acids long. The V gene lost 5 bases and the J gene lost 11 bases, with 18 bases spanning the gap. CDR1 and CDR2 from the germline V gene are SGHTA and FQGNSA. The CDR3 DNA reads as TGTGCCAGCAGCCCCACTTTTTGGGATGTGGCTTTCTTT. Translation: CASSPTFWDVAFF.

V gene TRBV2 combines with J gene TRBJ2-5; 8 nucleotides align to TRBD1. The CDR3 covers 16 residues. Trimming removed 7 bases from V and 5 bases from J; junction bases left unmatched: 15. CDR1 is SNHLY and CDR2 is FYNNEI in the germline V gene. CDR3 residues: CASKWAGGLVGETQYF. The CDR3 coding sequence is TGTGCCAGCAAGTGGGCAGGGGGCTTGGTCGGCGAGACCCAGTACTTC. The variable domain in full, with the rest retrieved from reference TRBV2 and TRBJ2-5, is EPEVTQTPSHQVTQMGQEVILRCVPISNHLYFYWYRQILGQKVEFLVSFYNNEISEKSEIFDDQFSVERPDGSNFTLKIRSTKLEDSAMYFCASKWAGGLVGETQYFGPGTRLLVL.

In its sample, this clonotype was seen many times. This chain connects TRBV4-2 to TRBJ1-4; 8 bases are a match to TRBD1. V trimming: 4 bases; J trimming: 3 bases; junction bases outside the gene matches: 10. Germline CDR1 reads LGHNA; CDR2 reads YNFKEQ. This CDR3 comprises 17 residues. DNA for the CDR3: TGTGCCAGCAGCCGCACCGCTACAGGGGGGTCTAATGAAAAACTGTTTTTT. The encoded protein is CASSRTATGGSNEKLFF.

The DNA for the CDR3 is TGTGCCAGCAGTGAATACGACGGGGAAAAACTGTTTTTT. As protein: CASSEYDGEKLFF. V is TRBV2 and J is TRBJ1-4, with D unresolved. V was pared by 2 bases and J by 8 bases, with 9 bases between. Germline V gene lookup returns CDR1 SNHLY and CDR2 FYNNEI. The CDR3 runs 13 residues.

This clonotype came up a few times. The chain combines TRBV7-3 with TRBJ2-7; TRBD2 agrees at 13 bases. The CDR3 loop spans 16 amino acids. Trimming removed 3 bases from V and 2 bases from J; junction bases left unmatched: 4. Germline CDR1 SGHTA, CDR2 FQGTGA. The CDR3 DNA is TGTGCCAGCAGCTTCGGGACTAGCGGGGTCCCCTACGAGCAGTACTTC. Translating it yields CASSFGTSGVPYEQYF.

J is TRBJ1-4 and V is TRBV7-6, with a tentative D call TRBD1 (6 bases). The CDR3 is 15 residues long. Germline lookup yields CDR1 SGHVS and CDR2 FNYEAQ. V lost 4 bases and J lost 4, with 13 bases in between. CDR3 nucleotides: TGTGCCAGCAGCTCCTCAGACAGGTTTAATGAAAAACTGTTTTTT. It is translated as CASSSSDRFNEKLFF. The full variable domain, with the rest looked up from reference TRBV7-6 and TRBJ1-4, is GAGVSQSPRYKVTKRGQDVALRCDPISGHVSLYWYRQALGQGPEFLTYFNYEAQQDKSGLPNDRFSAERPEGSISTLTIQRTEQRDSAMYRCASSSSDRFNEKLFFGSGTQLSVL.

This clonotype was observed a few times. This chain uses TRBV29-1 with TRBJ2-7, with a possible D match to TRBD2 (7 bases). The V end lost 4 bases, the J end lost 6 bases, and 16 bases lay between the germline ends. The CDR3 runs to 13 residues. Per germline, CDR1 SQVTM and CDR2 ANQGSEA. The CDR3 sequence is CSVVVGGQGEQYF. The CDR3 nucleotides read TGCAGCGTTGTGGTCGGGGGGCAAGGCGAGCAGTACTTC.

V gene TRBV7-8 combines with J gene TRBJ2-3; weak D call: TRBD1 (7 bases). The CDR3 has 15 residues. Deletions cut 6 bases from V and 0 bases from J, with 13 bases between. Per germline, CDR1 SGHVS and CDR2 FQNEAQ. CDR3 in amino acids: CASSGGTASTDTQYF. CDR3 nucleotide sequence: TGTGCCAGCAGTGGCGGGACAGCTAGCACAGATACGCAGTATTTT.

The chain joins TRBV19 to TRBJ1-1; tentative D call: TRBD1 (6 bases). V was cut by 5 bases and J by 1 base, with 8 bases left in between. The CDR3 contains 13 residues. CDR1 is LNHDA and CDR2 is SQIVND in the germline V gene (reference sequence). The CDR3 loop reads CASSWGPNTEAFF. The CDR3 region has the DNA TGTGCCAGTAGTTGGGGGCCGAACACTGAAGCTTTCTTT. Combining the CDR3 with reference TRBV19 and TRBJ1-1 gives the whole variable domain DGGITQSPKYLFRKEGQNVTLSCEQNLNHDAMYWYRQDPGQGLRLIYYSQIVNDFQKGDIAEGYSVSREKKESFPLTVTSAQKNPTAFYLCASSWGPNTEAFFGQGTRLTVV.

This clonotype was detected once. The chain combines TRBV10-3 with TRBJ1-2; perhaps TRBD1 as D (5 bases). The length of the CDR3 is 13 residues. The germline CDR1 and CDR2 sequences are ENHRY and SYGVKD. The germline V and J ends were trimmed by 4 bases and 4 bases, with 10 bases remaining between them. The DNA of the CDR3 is TGTGCCATCAGTGTGGCGAGGGGCTATGGCTACACCTTC. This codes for CAISVARGYGYTF.

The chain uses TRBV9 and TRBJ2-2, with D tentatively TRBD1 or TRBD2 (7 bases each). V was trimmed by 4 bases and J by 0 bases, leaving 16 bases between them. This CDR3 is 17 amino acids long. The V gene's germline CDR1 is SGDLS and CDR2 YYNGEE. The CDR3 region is CASSPPGGGANTGELFF. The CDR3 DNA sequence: TGTGCCAGCAGCCCACCAGGGGGAGGGGCGAACACCGGGGAGCTGTTTTTT.

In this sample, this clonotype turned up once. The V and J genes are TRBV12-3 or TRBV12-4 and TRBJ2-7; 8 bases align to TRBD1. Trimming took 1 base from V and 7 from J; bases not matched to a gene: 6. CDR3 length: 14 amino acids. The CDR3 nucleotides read TGTGCCAGCAGTTTAGGTTTCAGGGGGCGAGAGCAGTACTTC. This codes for CASSLGFRGREQYF.

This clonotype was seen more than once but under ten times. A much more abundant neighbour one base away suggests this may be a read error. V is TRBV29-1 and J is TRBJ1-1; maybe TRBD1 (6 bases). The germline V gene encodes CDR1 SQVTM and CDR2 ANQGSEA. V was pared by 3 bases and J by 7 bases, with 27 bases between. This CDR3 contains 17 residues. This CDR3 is CSVERGGFFGGGGEAFF. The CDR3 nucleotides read TGCAGCGTTGAGAGGGGGGGATTCTTCGGGGGGGGGGGTGAAGCTTTCTTT.

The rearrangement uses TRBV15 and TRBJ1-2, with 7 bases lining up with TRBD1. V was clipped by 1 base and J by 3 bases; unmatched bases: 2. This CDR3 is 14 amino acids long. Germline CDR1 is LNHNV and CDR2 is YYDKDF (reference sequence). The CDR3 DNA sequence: TGTGCCACCAGCAGAGGAGACAGGGACTATGGCTACACCTTC. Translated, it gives CATSRGDRDYGYTF.

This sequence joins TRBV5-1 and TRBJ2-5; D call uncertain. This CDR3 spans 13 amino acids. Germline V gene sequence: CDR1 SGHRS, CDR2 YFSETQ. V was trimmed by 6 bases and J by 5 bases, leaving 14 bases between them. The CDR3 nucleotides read TGCGCCAGCACCGAGCCCGGTTACGAGACCCAGTACTTC. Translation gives CASTEPGYETQYF.

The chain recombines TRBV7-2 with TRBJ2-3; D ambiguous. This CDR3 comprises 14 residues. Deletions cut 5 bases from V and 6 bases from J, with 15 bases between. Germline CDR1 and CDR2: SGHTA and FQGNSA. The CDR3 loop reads CASSGKDPTDTQYF. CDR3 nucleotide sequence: TGTGCCAGCAGCGGAAAGGACCCTACTGATACGCAGTATTTT.

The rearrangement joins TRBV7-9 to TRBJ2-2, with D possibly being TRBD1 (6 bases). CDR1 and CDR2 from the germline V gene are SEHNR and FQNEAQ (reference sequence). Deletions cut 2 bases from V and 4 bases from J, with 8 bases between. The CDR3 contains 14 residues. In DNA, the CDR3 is TGTGCCAGCAGCTTAATCAGGGGCACCGGGGAGCTGTTTTTT. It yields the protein CASSLIRGTGELFF.

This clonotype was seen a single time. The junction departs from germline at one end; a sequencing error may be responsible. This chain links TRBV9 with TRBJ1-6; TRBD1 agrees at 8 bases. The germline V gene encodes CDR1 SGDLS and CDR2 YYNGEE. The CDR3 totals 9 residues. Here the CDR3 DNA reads TGTGCCAGCAGCGTAGGGGACAGGTTT. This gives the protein CASSVGDRF.

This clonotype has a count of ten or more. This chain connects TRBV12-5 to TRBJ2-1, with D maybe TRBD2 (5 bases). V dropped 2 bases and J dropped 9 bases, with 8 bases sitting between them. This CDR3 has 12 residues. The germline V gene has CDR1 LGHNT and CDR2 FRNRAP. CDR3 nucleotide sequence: TGTGCTAGTGGTTTGCAGCGGAGTGAGCAGTTCTTC. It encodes CASGLQRSEQFF.